The clone carrying this T cell receptor beta chain was counted many times. These data come from a study of T cells in Graves' hyperthyroidism and ophthalmopathy. Amplification of TCR beta CDR3 regions was performed using RNA transcripts as template. First-round RT-PCR targeting the TCR CDR3 was performed with the HTBI primer set. TCRdb ran MiXCR on the multiplex PCR reads and lists one entry per CDR3 protein. The data hold about 480,000 distinct CDR3 sequences, with about 15% observed a single time. The clonotype was recovered from a woman aged 18-29 years with Graves' hyperthyroidism. The specimen sequenced was blood.

Written as DNA, the CDR3 is TGTGCCAGCAGCTTATACGGGGATGAAAAACTGTTTTTT. This codes for CASSLYGDEKLFF. This chain uses TRBV11-2 with TRBJ1-4; no clear D. The CDR3 loop spans 13 amino acids. Germline V CDR1 and CDR2: SGHAT, FQNNGV. V was trimmed by 2 bases and J by 6 bases, leaving 7 bases between them.